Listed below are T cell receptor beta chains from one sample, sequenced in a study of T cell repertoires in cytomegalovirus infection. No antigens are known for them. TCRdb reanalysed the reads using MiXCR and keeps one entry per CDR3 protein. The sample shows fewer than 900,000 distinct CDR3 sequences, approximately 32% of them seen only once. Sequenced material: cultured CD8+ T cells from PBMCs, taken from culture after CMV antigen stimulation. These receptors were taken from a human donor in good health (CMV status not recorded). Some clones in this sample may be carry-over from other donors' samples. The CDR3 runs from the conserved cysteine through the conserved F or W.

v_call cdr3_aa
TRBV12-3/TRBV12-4 CASSFLPAVAGELFF
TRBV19 CASGDGEAFF
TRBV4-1 CASSQEGRDRNSGNTIYF
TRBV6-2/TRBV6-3 CASSYFMERGGTDTQYF
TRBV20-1 CSARVGSPMNTEAFF
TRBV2 CASSTSPSTRPEQFF
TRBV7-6 CASTEGGNTEAFF
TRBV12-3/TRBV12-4 CASSPGTGVDQPQHF
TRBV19 CTSTLGRGNTEAFF
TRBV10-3 CAISERVGGNTEAFF
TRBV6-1 CASSLLAGEAGELFF
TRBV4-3 CASSQVAGGDTEAFF
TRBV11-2 CASSSRRGFEAFF
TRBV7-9 CASSSDRTLYNEQFF
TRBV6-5 CASSPQVALNTGNEQFF
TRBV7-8 CASIADTGNHGYTF
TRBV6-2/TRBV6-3 CASSPYTDTQYF
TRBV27 CASSLGQGSGELFF
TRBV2 CASRGYRVPF
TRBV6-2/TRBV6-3 CASNDNMNTEAFF
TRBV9 CASSAGFALKLSLDNTEAFF
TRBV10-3 CAITHPNSTSGGTNSTDTQYF
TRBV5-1 CASSLLQEEHNEQFF
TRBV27 CASSYFPVEPDQPQHF
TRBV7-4 CASSFPERSPIAGFYGYTF
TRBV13 CASSSNDRGSAYNEQFF
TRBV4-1 CASSQEGGPNEQFF
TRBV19 CASSIAGGGANEQFF
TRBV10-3 CAISEGRGLSYNEQFF
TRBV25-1 CASSVQGGKLFF
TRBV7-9 CASSSRTFLEAFF
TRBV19 CASSIVPTGSEQYF
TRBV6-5 CASSYARYGGRITEAFF
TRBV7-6 CASSCSGAGSNQPQHF
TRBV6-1 CASSRQSSYNEQFF
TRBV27 CASSPGWATDTQYF
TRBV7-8 CATSGAGGSNEQFF
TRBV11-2 CASSQYLTGGGKTQYF
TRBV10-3 CAISDGVYSNTGELFF
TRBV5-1 CASSLNPRTGQQNTEAFF
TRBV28 CASSFRNSPLHF
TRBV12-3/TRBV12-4 CASSLVGRLLAGAITDTQYF
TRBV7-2 CASSEPQSPPYNEQFF
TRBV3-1 CASSQWDTTDTQYF
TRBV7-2 CASSLTDNTDTQYF
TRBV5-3 CASSPGTGGETDTQYF
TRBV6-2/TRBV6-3 CASSAGGDYTF
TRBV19 CASSPWDRAWNEQFF
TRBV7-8 CASSASIETQYF
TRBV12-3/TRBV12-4 CASDGDEPRGYNEQFF
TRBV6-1 CASSHTTQETQYF
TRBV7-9 CASSLGNLYSGGNNEQFF
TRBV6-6 CASSYVWGASGGARETQYF
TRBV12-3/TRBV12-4 CASSFKIPSDRGLSYNEQFF
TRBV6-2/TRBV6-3 CASSSAVRPSRDTQYF
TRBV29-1 CSVDPGAGGYTF
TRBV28 CASSSRQGSNQPQHF
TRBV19 CASSWTGRSYNEQFF
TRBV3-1 CASSQRDSRGTDTQYF
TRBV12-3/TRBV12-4 CASTGTFYGYTF